Presented here are 20 T cell receptor beta chains from one specimen sequenced in a study of blood T cell repertoires in COVID-19. Produced via immunoSEQ multiplex PCR; TCRdb's table is partial and in-frame only. The data contain 160,000 or so clones, approximately 90% of them seen just once; the ten biggest clones take up roughly 15%. The sequenced sample consisted of peripheral blood. These receptors were taken from a woman aged 40 to 50 with acute or convalescent COVID-19.

The chain links TRBV27 to TRBJ2-2, with 8 bases fitting TRBD1. Germline V lookup: CDR1 MNHEY, CDR2 SMNVEV (reference sequence). The CDR3 covers 15 residues. The V and J ends lost 2 bases and 5 bases, in that order; junction bases with no gene match: 4. The CDR3 bases are TGTGCCAGCAGTTTAAACAGGGGGACAACCGGGGAGCTGTTTTTT. Protein product: CASSLNRGTTGELFF.

This chain connects TRBV6-5 to TRBJ2-7; D gene ambiguous. This CDR3 spans 14 amino acids. V gave up 0 bases and J gave up 2 bases, with 8 bases separating them. Germline V lookup: CDR1 MNHEY, CDR2 SVGAGI. The CDR3 here is CASSYSLGTYEQYF. The CDR3 DNA follows: TGTGCCAGCAGTTACTCCCTAGGAACCTACGAGCAGTACTTC.

The chain has TRBV18 and TRBJ2-7; a weak D match, TRBD1 (6 bases). V gave up 3 bases and J gave up 5 bases, with 17 bases separating them. Germline V gene lookup returns CDR1 KGHSH and CDR2 LQKENI. This CDR3 has 15 amino acids. The CDR3 is CASSPDRQAYDEQYF. CDR3 DNA: TGTGCCAGCTCACCCGATCGACAGGCTTACGACGAGCAGTACTTC.

The V call is TRBV11-3, the J call TRBJ2-7; 7 bases fit TRBD1. Germline CDR1 and CDR2: SGHNT and YENEEA. V trimming: 2 bases; J trimming: 0 bases; junction bases outside the gene matches: 4. The CDR3 covers 15 residues. The CDR3 DNA reads as TGTGCCAGCAGCTTACCTGGGACAGTCTCCTACGAGCAGTACTTC. Translation gives CASSLPGTVSYEQYF.

The chain employs TRBV18 and TRBJ2-2, with 12 nucleotides matching TRBD1. Germline-derived CDR1 and CDR2 are KGHSH and LQKENI. The CDR3 length is 21 residues. Unmatched junction bases numbered 20, after V lost 3 bases and J lost 6 bases. The chain's CDR3 is CASSPSLFRDRGPLGPGELFF. Written as DNA, the CDR3 is TGTGCCAGCTCACCGAGCCTATTCCGGGACAGGGGGCCCCTTGGACCCGGGGAGCTGTTTTTT.

The chain couples TRBV3-1 (or the pseudogene TRBV3-2) to TRBJ2-5, with 11 bases that match TRBD1. CDR1 is LGHDT and CDR2 is YNNKEL in the germline V gene (reference sequence). The length of the CDR3 is 15 residues. J gave up 5 bases and V 4 bases, and 6 bases lay outside the gene matches. As DNA, the CDR3 is TGTGCCAGCAGCCGGTCGGGGACAGGGGGTGAGACCCAGTACTTC. It specifies CASSRSGTGGETQYF.

The chain joins TRBV19 to TRBJ2-1; 8 bases are shared with TRBD2. CDR3 length equals 15 residues. Per the germline V gene, CDR1 is LNHDA and CDR2 is SQIVND (reference sequence). After removal of 5 bases from V and 4 bases from J, the junction contained 7 bases not matched to a gene. This chain's CDR3 is CASSGAAGAYNEQFF. For the CDR3, the DNA is TGTGCCAGTAGTGGAGCAGCGGGGGCATACAATGAGCAGTTCTTC.

Details on this clone: The junction departs from germline at one end; a sequencing error may be responsible. The rearrangement uses TRBV28 and TRBJ2-7, with a tentative D call TRBD1 (5 bases). The germline V gene has CDR1 MDHEN and CDR2 SYDVKM. This CDR3 region has 12 residues. The CDR3 spells CASSPPGWGMDF. The CDR3 DNA sequence: TGTGCCAGCAGCCCCCCCGGGTGGGGCATGGACTTC.

The DNA of the CDR3 is TGTGCCAGCAGTGACTCTCCGGGGACAGCATACAATGAGCAGTTCTTC. Protein: CASSDSPGTAYNEQFF. The V call is TRBV6-4, the J call TRBJ2-1; 7 bases match TRBD1. Germline V CDR1 and CDR2: MRHNA, SNTAGT. The CDR3 length is 16 residues. Trimming removed 0 bases from V and 4 bases from J; junction bases left unmatched: 6.

The chain carries TRBV7-6 and TRBJ1-2; 9 bases are a match to TRBD1. Germline V gene lookup returns CDR1 SGHVS and CDR2 FNYEAQ. This CDR3 region has 16 residues. The J segment lost 7 bases and the V segment lost 5 bases, leaving 14 bases of the junction unmatched. The CDR3 region is CASSPHADRGSFGYTF. The CDR3 DNA is TGTGCCAGCAGCCCGCATGCGGACAGGGGATCTTTTGGCTACACCTTC.

J is TRBJ2-3 and V is TRBV6-5, with D tentatively TRBD2 (6 bases). Trimming cost V 10 bases and J 4 bases, with 15 bases left between them. The CDR3 consists of 13 residues. Germline V gives CDR1 MNHEY, CDR2 SVGAGI. CDR3 nucleotide sequence: TGTGCCACCGGGGACGGCGGGGCAGATACGCAGTATTTT. It yields the protein CATGDGGADTQYF.

The rearrangement joins TRBV12-5 to TRBJ1-6, with 12 bases that match TRBD1. There are 20 residues in the CDR3. Germline V gene lookup returns CDR1 LGHNT and CDR2 FRNRAP. The V gene end was trimmed by 3 bases and the J gene end by 0 bases; junction bases not matched to a gene: 9. The CDR3: CASGFSPGQGASSYNSPLHF. As DNA, the CDR3 is TGTGCTAGTGGTTTCTCCCCGGGACAGGGGGCCAGCTCCTATAATTCACCCCTCCACTTT.

The V gene is TRBV7-9, the J gene TRBJ2-1; D is undetermined. Germline CDR1 SEHNR, CDR2 FQNEAQ (reference sequence). The CDR3 length is 13 residues. Trimming shortened V by 2 bases and J by 7 bases, and 9 bases separated the two germline ends. The CDR3 sequence: CASSLSSFNEQFF. In DNA, the CDR3 is TGTGCCAGCAGCTTATCTAGTTTTAATGAGCAGTTCTTC.

The chain's CDR3 is CAWSRLAGADTQYF. The CDR3 DNA reads as TGTGCCTGGAGCAGGTTAGCGGGAGCAGATACGCAGTATTTT. This chain links TRBV30 with TRBJ2-3, with 9 bases aligning to TRBD2. Germline V gene lookup returns CDR1 GTSNPN and CDR2 SVGIG (reference sequence). The length of the CDR3 is 14 residues. Unmatched junction bases numbered 5, after V lost 3 bases and J lost 4 bases.

The V gene is TRBV6-4, the J gene TRBJ2-1; D is perhaps TRBD1 (5 bases). Deletions cut 8 bases from V and 4 bases from J, with 18 bases between. The CDR3 length is 15 residues. CDR1 is MRHNA and CDR2 is SNTAGT in the germline V gene. The CDR3 sequence: CASENKGQIYNEQFF. The CDR3 DNA sequence: TGTGCCAGCGAAAATAAGGGGCAGATATACAATGAGCAGTTCTTC.

The chain recombines TRBV19 with TRBJ2-2, with D tentatively TRBD2 (5 bases). The germline V and J ends were trimmed by 5 bases and 5 bases, with 12 bases remaining between them. Germline assignment: CDR1 LNHDA and CDR2 SQIVND (reference sequence). The CDR3 is 14 amino acids. The CDR3 sequence: CASSVQEGTGELFF. The CDR3 nucleotides read TGTGCCAGTAGTGTCCAAGAGGGAACCGGGGAGCTGTTTTTT.

The chain has TRBV2 and TRBJ1-1; a weak D match, TRBD1 (5 bases). This CDR3 spans 14 amino acids. Per the germline V gene, CDR1 is SNHLY and CDR2 is FYNNEI. The V end lost 2 bases, the J end lost 3 bases, and 10 bases lay between the germline ends. The CDR3 sequence is CASSEWEGHTEAFF. The CDR3 DNA reads as TGTGCCAGCAGTGAATGGGAGGGACACACTGAAGCTTTCTTT.

This clone appeared a single time. The rearrangement uses TRBV11-1 and TRBJ2-7, with 7 bases matching TRBD2. Germline lookup yields CDR1 SGHAT and CDR2 FQDESV (reference sequence). The CDR3 has 15 residues. V lost 5 bases, J lost 0 bases, and 7 bases stayed unmatched. As DNA, the CDR3 is TGTGCCAGCAGCGACAGCGGGACGCACTCCTACGAGCAGTACTTC. It yields the protein CASSDSGTHSYEQYF.

V usage is TRBV18 and J usage is TRBJ2-1, with 12 bases matching TRBD2. With V trimmed by 3 bases and J by 2 bases, 8 bases remained unmatched. Germline CDR1 is KGHSH and CDR2 is LQKENI. The CDR3 runs to 18 residues. CDR3 sequence: CASSPKTSGSGPYNEQFF. The CDR3 coding sequence is TGTGCCAGCTCACCTAAGACTAGCGGGAGTGGACCCTACAATGAGCAGTTCTTC.

The rearrangement uses TRBV9 and TRBJ2-7, with 8 bases fitting TRBD1. CDR3 length equals 15 residues. Germline loops: CDR1 SGDLS, CDR2 YYNGEE. The trim removed 0 bases at V and 3 bases at J, leaving 5 bases unmatched. Here the CDR3 DNA reads TGTGCCAGCAGCGTAGAATGGACAGGGAGCTACGAGCAGTACTTC. Protein: CASSVEWTGSYEQYF.